This TCR beta chain came from a study of beta chain features in type 1 diabetes. As for the study in general: No patient-donor differences in age, gender, total cells or subset yield. The study, taken as a whole, reports: In cDNA sequencing, cells with high TCR expression could be over-represented. More deletions and fewer insertions at VDJ junctions were found in patients with type 1 diabetes. Moderate yet significant TCRB CDR3 shortening was seen in Type 1 diabetes patients in all four CD4+ subsets.

Trimming left V 2 bases short and J 5 bases short, with 20 bases between. This CDR3 comprises 17 residues. Germline CDR1 SGHAT, CDR2 FQNNGV. Concerning this clone itself: The antigen remains undetermined.

Expressed TCRB transcripts were sequenced, since all the RNA that had been isolated was reverse transcribed. Clones were sequenced by immunoSEQ multiplex PCR, and TCRdb holds only the in-frame ones, with some missing. The profile shows under 500,000 clones, approximately 31% of them singletons. This TCR was recovered from a man aged 18 to 29 in good health. V and J are TRBV11-2 and TRBJ2-3; D could derive from TRBD1 or TRBD2 (6 bases each). Sequencing used naive CD4+ T cells from blood. The CDR3 is CASSLYPVPGGGDTQYF. CDR3 sequence (DNA): TGTGCCAGCAGCTTATATCCGGTCCCTGGAGGGGGAGATACGCAGTATTTT.